Listed below are T cell receptor beta chains from one sample, sequenced in a study of cytomegalovirus exposure and HLA in healthy donors. Data came from immunoSEQ multiplex PCR; TCRdb stores just in-frame clones and leaves some out. The table includes some 70,000 clones, about 70% detected once. The sequencing sample was made of PBMCs. Every receptor here comes from a man aged 18 to 35 in good health and CMV-seronegative. The CDR3 runs from the conserved cysteine through the conserved F or W. D genes are given only for firm matches. Clone size is not always given. Where it is, it says once, few, many or a class for expanded clones.

clone size: -
V gene: TRBV7-3
J gene: TRBJ2-3
D gene: TRBD2
CDR3 DNA: TGTGCCAGCAGCTCCACTAGCGTTAGCACAGATACGCAGTATTTT
CDR3 protein: CASSSTSVSTDTQYF

clone size: -
V gene: TRBV29-1
J gene: TRBJ2-3
D gene: TRBD2
CDR3 DNA: TGCAGCGTTGAAGCACCTCTAGCGGGAGCCACAGATACGCAGTATTTT
CDR3 protein: CSVEAPLAGATDTQYF

clone size: -
V gene: TRBV5-4
J gene: TRBJ1-6
D gene: TRBD1
CDR3 DNA: TGTGCCAGCAGCTCGCTCAGGGGGCAAATTAATTCACCCCTCCACTTT
CDR3 protein: CASSSLRGQINSPLHF

clone size: -
V gene: TRBV27
J gene: TRBJ2-2
D gene: TRBD1
CDR3 DNA: TGTGCCAGCACCGACGACAGGGTTGGCACCGGGGAGCTGTTTTTT
CDR3 protein: CASTDDRVGTGELFF

clone size: -
V gene: TRBV7-9
J gene: TRBJ2-2
D gene: -
CDR3 DNA: TGTGCCAGCAGCTCGACAGGTTGGTACGGGGAGCTGTTTTTT
CDR3 protein: CASSSTGWYGELFF

clone size: few
V gene: TRBV4-1
J gene: TRBJ1-1
D gene: TRBD1
CDR3 DNA: TGCGCCAGCAGCCACGGGACAGTACAAGCTTTCTTT
CDR3 protein: CASSHGTVQAFF

clone size: -
V gene: TRBV6-1
J gene: TRBJ1-4
D gene: -
CDR3 DNA: TGTGCCAGCAGTGAAGTTGGGCGTTCTGAAAAACTGTTTTTT
CDR3 protein: CASSEVGRSEKLFF

clone size: few
V gene: TRBV18
J gene: TRBJ1-2
D gene: TRBD1
CDR3 DNA: TGTGCCAGCTCACCAATTGATGTTTGGGACAGGGAAAACTATGGCTACACCTTC
CDR3 protein: CASSPIDVWDRENYGYTF

clone size: -
V gene: TRBV5-4
J gene: TRBJ2-2
D gene: -
CDR3 DNA: TGTGCCAGCAGCTTGGGGGTCACGGCCCGGAGAACCGGGGAGCTGTTTTTT
CDR3 protein: CASSLGVTARRTGELFF

clone size: few
V gene: TRBV11-2
J gene: TRBJ1-2
D gene: TRBD1
CDR3 DNA: TGTGCCAGCAGCTACGGACAGGGCAACGGCTACACCTTC
CDR3 protein: CASSYGQGNGYTF

clone size: -
V gene: TRBV7-9
J gene: TRBJ1-5
D gene: -
CDR3 DNA: TGTTCCAGCAGCTTAGAGGGGGTGTCCCAGCATTTT
CDR3 protein: CSSSLEGVSQHF

clone size: -
V gene: TRBV5-1
J gene: TRBJ2-5
D gene: -
CDR3 DNA: TGCGCCAGCAGCTTGGGGCTGATGGAGACCCAGTACTTC
CDR3 protein: CASSLGLMETQYF

clone size: -
V gene: TRBV10-1
J gene: TRBJ1-2
D gene: -
CDR3 DNA: TGCGCCAGCAGTGAGGAGGGCTTGCGCCGTCGTGGCTACACCTTC
CDR3 protein: CASSEEGLRRRGYTF

clone size: -
V gene: TRBV4-3
J gene: TRBJ1-2
D gene: -
CDR3 DNA: TGCGCCAGCAGCCCCAAAGCAGTCGGGGCTAACTATGGCTACACCTTC
CDR3 protein: CASSPKAVGANYGYTF

clone size: -
V gene: TRBV5-1
J gene: TRBJ2-3
D gene: -
CDR3 DNA: TGCGCCAGCAGCTTAAGCGGCAGCTCACCCTCATACACAGATACGCAGTATTTT
CDR3 protein: CASSLSGSSPSYTDTQYF

clone size: -
V gene: TRBV6-6
J gene: TRBJ2-3
D gene: TRBD1
CDR3 DNA: TGTGCCAGCAGTCCACAGGGGGCAGATACGCAGTATTTT
CDR3 protein: CASSPQGADTQYF

clone size: -
V gene: TRBV5-6
J gene: TRBJ1-3
D gene: TRBD1
CDR3 DNA: TGTGCCAGCAGCGTAGTACAGGGGACGGGAAACACCATATATTTT
CDR3 protein: CASSVVQGTGNTIYF

clone size: few
V gene: TRBV6-1
J gene: TRBJ2-1
D gene: TRBD2
CDR3 DNA: TGTGCCAGCAGTGAAGCTAGCGGGGCCTACAATGAGCAGTTCTTC
CDR3 protein: CASSEASGAYNEQFF

clone size: -
V gene: TRBV30
J gene: TRBJ2-2
D gene: -
CDR3 DNA: TGTGCCTGGAGTCGAGGCAGGGGAATCGCCGGGGAGCTGTTTTTT
CDR3 protein: CAWSRGRGIAGELFF

clone size: once
V gene: TRBV11-1
J gene: TRBJ2-2
D gene: -
CDR3 DNA: TGTGCCAGCAGCTTAGCAGGGGTGCACACCGGGGAGCTGTTTTTT
CDR3 protein: CASSLAGVHTGELFF

clone size: -
V gene: TRBV6-1
J gene: TRBJ2-6
D gene: -
CDR3 DNA: TGTGCCAGCAGTGGTGCGGTTGACGTCCTGACTTTC
CDR3 protein: CASSGAVDVLTF

clone size: few
V gene: TRBV5-1
J gene: TRBJ2-5
D gene: TRBD1
CDR3 DNA: TGCGCCAGCAGCTTGTCCGGACAGGGCAGGGAGACCCAGTACTTC
CDR3 protein: CASSLSGQGRETQYF